This T cell receptor (delta chain) emerged from a study of Vδ1+ human thymocytes. Study observations and caveats: Thymic TRG and TRD repertoires appeared highly polyclonal, with Gaussian CDR3 length distributions.

About this clone: Antigen: not known. Relative to the germline gene, one junction end is altered; a read error may explain this. Other DNA sequences in the sample encode the same CDR3.

The CDR3 extends over 19 amino acids. Looked up from germline, CDR1 is TSWWSYY and CDR2 is QGS. Extracted RNA was reverse transcribed into cDNA. The CDR3 regions were amplified by multiplex PCR from V-gene primers to a constant-region primer. TCRdb re-called clones from the multiplex PCR reads via CATT. Of 45,000 to 60,000 delta-chain clones detected, approximately 16% appear once; the ten largest clones hold approximately 0.4%. This chain connects TRDV1 to TRDJ1, with TRDD3 matching over 10 bases. Material for sequencing was Vdelta1+ gamma-delta thymocytes from the thymus. Subset meaning: FACS-sorted CD3+ TCRalphabeta- TCRVdelta1+ TCRVdelta2- thymocytes. The sequence came from a girl less than two years old who had congenital heart surgery. CDR3 region: CALGELRAKTGGSADKLIF. DNA of the CDR3: TGTGCTCTTGGGGAACTGCGGGCCAAGACTGGGGGATCGGCCGATAAACTCATCTTC.